Reported below is one TCR beta chain. Germline CDR1 SGHDN, CDR2 FVKESK. The CDR3 covers 16 residues. With 1 base removed from V and 3 bases from J, the gap between germline ends came to 12 bases. In the original workflow: It was from reference gene primer amplification that nucleated cell counts were estimated. The method was immunoSEQ multiplex PCR; TCRdb's version includes in-frame clones alone and lacks a portion of them. For V, J and clone size, that table is used; D and trimming come from the DNA. The sample includes 66,000 or so clones, about 82% of them seen just once. This sample was taken from a study of blood T cell repertoires in COVID-19. Turning to the study itself: Spain, Italy and the United States supplied samples that represented acute and convalescent COVID-19.

The origin of this receptor is a human donor in a cohort sampled during active COVID-19. V is TRBV14 and J is TRBJ2-2; possibly TRBD2 for D (6 bases). The sample was peripheral blood. In DNA, the CDR3 is TGTGCCAGCAGCCAAGGGAGGGGCCCCTACACCGGGGAGCTGTTTTTT. It translates to CASSQGRGPYTGELFF.